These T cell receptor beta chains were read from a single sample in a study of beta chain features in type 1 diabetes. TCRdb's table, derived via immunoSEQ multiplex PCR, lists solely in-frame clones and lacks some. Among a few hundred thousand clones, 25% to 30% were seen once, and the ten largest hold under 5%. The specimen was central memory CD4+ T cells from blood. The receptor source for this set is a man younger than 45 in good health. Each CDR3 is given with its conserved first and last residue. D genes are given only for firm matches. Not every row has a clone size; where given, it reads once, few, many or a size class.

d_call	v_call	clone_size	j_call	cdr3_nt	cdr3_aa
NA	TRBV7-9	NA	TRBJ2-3	TGTGCCAGCAGCCGGGACGGATACAACACAGATACGCAGTATTTT	CASSRDGYNTDTQYF
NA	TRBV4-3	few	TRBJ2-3	TGCGCCAGCAGCTACACATACGGGGGTTTGCGGCCTACATCGGGAGATACGCAGTATTTT	CASSYTYGGLRPTSGDTQYF
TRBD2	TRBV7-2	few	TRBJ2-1	TGTGCCAGCAGCTTACAGACTAGCGGGAGGCCAAATGAGCAGTTCTTC	CASSLQTSGRPNEQFF
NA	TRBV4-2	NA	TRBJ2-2	TGTGCCAGCAGCCCGCGACTAGTCCCAGAGACCGGGGAGCTGTTTTTT	CASSPRLVPETGELFF
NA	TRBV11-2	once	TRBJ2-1	TGTGCCAGCACTCAGGGGACCTACAATGAGCAGTTCTTC	CASTQGTYNEQFF
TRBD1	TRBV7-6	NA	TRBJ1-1	TGTGCCAGCAGCTCACAGGGGACTGAAGCTTTCTTT	CASSSQGTEAFF
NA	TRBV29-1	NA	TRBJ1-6	TGCAGCGTTGCGAGTCACGAGAATTCACCCCTCCACTTT	CSVASHENSPLHF
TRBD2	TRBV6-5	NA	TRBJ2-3	TGTGCCAGCAGCCAGGGACTAGCGGGAGGGGATACGCAGTATTTT	CASSQGLAGGDTQYF
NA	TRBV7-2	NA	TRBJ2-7	TGTGCCAGCAGCTTAGCTCCCGGGAAGGGAGAAGAGCAGTACTTC	CASSLAPGKGEEQYF
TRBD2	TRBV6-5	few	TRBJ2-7	TGTGCCAGCAACTTCGTGGCGGGGGACGAGCAGTACTTC	CASNFVAGDEQYF
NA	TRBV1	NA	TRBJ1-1	TGCACCAGCAGCCAAGATCAAACCCCGAAGAACACTGAAGCTTTCTTT	CTSSQDQTPKNTEAFF
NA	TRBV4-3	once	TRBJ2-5	TGCGCCAGCAGCCAAGACTCGAGGGAGTGGGGGGAGACCCAGTACTTC	CASSQDSREWGETQYF
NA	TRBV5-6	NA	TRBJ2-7	TGTGCCAGCAGAAGGACAAGCTCCTACGAGCAGTACTTC	CASRRTSSYEQYF
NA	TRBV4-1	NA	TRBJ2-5	TGCGCCAGCAGCCAAGATCTGGAGACCCAGTACTTC	CASSQDLETQYF
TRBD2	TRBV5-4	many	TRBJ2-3	TGTGCCAGCAGATCTGGGACTAGCGTTGGGAGCCATACGCAGTATTTT	CASRSGTSVGSHTQYF
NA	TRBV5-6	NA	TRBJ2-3	TGTGCCAGCAGCTTCGATCTAGCACCTAGCACAGATACGCAGTATTTT	CASSFDLAPSTDTQYF
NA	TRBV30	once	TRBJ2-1	TGTGCCTGGAGTGGAATAGATGAGCAGTTCTTC	CAWSGIDEQFF
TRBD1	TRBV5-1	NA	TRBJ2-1	TGCGCCAGCAGCTGGACAGGAGGAGAGCAGTTCTTC	CASSWTGGEQFF
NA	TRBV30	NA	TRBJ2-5	TGTGCTCAAGGAGTAAAGACCCAGTACTTC	CAQGVKTQYF
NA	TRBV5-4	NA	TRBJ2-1	TGTGCCAGCAGCTTAGGACAGAGCAGCTCCTACAATGAGCAGTTCTTC	CASSLGQSSSYNEQFF
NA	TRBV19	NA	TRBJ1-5	TGTGCCAGTAGTATACAGGGCCATAGCAATCAGCCCCAGCATTTT	CASSIQGHSNQPQHF
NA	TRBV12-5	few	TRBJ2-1	TGTGCTAGTGGTTTGACAGTCAACAATGAGCAGTTCTTC	CASGLTVNNEQFF
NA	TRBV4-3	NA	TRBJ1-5	TGCGCCAGCAGCCAAGATTTGGTGGGCAATCAGCCCCAGCATTTT	CASSQDLVGNQPQHF
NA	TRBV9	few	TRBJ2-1	TGTGCCAGCAGCTCCCCCTTCAATGAGCAGTTCTTC	CASSSPFNEQFF
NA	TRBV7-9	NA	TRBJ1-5	TGTGCCAGCAGCCCAAATTTGGGCAATCAGCCCCAGCATTTT	CASSPNLGNQPQHF
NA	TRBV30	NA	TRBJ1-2	TGTGCCTGGAGTGCCTCGGGCCCGGGGGGCTACACCTTC	CAWSASGPGGYTF
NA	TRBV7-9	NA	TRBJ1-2	TGTGCCAGCAGCTCCGTCGATAATGGCTACACCTTC	CASSSVDNGYTF
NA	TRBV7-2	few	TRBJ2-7	TGTGCCAGCAGCGCAGGGTCTCACAGGGGAGGTGAGCAGTACTTC	CASSAGSHRGGEQYF
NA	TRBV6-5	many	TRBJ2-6	TGTGCCAGCAGTCTTTCTGGGGCCAACGTCCTGACTTTC	CASSLSGANVLTF
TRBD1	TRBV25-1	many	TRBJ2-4	TGTGCCAGCGGACAGGGACTGGGCATTCAGTACTTC	CASGQGLGIQYF
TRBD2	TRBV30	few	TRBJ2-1	TGTGCCTGGAGTGTACCCCGGGGGGGCGGCTACAATGAGCAGTTCTTC	CAWSVPRGGGYNEQFF
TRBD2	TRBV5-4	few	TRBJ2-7	TGTGCCAGCAGCACGGGACTAGCGGGCCCCGCGGCCGAGCAGTACTTC	CASSTGLAGPAAEQYF
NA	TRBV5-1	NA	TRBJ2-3	TGCGCCAGCAGCCGAGGGGATTTCCGCACAGATACGCAGTATTTT	CASSRGDFRTDTQYF
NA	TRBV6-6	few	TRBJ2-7	TGTGCCAGCAGAAGCCCTGAGAGGGCCTTCGAGCAGTACTTC	CASRSPERAFEQYF
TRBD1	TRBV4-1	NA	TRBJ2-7	TGCGCCAGCAGCCAAGATAGGGGGCGCGAGCAGTACTTC	CASSQDRGREQYF
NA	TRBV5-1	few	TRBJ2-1	TGCGCCAGCAGCTTGGCCCAATCTTGGGATGAGCAGTTCTTC	CASSLAQSWDEQFF
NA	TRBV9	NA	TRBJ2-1	TGTGCCAGCAGCGTAGCCGGCGGCACCTCCTACAATGAGCAGTTCTTC	CASSVAGGTSYNEQFF
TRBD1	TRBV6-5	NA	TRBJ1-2	TGTGCCACCCGACAGGGGGCCTATGGCTACACCTTC	CATRQGAYGYTF
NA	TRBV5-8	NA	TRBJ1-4	TGTGCCAGCAGCCCCGGGGTTAATGAAAAACTGTTTTTT	CASSPGVNEKLFF
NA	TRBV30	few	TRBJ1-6	TGTGCCTGGAAAACAGGGATGAGGTCGGGACCCCTCCACTTT	CAWKTGMRSGPLHF
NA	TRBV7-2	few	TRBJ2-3	TGTGCCAGCAGCTCTGGACCCATGGGGAAGTATTTT	CASSSGPMGKYF
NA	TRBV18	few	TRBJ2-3	TGTGCCAGCTCACCCTCCACAGATACGCAGTATTTT	CASSPSTDTQYF